The 15 T cell receptor beta chains below come from one sample, sequenced in a study of blood T cell repertoires in COVID-19. Method: immunoSEQ multiplex PCR; TCRdb's copy keeps in-frame clones and lacks some. The table shows about 170,000 clones, with 84% occurring only once. The sample taken for sequencing was PBMCs or T cells enriched from blood (not recorded which). The receptor source for this set is a man aged 50 to 60 who had recovered from COVID-19.

V is TRBV9 and J is TRBJ2-7, with 9 bases matching TRBD1. This CDR3 spans 14 amino acids. From germline, CDR1 is SGDLS and CDR2 YYNGEE. Germline trimming cut 0 bases from V and 2 bases from J; bases unmatched to any gene: 0. The CDR3 nucleotides read TGTGCCAGCAGCGTAGGACAGGGGGCCTACGAGCAGTACTTC. Its protein is CASSVGQGAYEQYF.

The V call is TRBV6-5, the J call TRBJ1-6, with TRBD1 matching 8 bases. The trim removed 6 bases at V and 5 bases at J, leaving 3 bases unmatched. This CDR3 region has 14 residues. Germline CDR1 and CDR2: MNHEY and SVGAGI. The CDR3 loop reads CASSKTGDNSPLHF. The CDR3 DNA sequence: TGTGCCAGCAGCAAGACAGGGGATAATTCACCCCTCCACTTT.

The rearrangement links TRBV25-1 to TRBJ2-1; D may be TRBD2 (6 bases). Germline CDR1 MGHDK, CDR2 SYGVNS. V lost 7 bases to trimming and J lost 7 bases, with 14 bases between them. The CDR3 totals 13 residues. DNA for the CDR3: TGTGCCAGCACCAAGCCGGGGGTTAATGAGCAGTTCTTC. It encodes CASTKPGVNEQFF.

V is TRBV21-1 and J is TRBJ2-7; the DNA was not compared with TRBD1, the D call given in the table. TRBV21-1 is a pseudogene segment. This CDR3 has 15 residues. The CDR3 sequence: CASSVPGTGIYEQYF. In nucleotides, the CDR3 is TGTGCCAGCAGCGTTCCCGGGACAGGGATCTACGAGCAGTACTTC.

The V call is TRBV29-1, the J call TRBJ2-2, with D unclear. This CDR3 is built from 11 residues. The V end was cut by 6 bases, the J end by 4 bases, with 6 bases between. Germline V gene data show CDR1 as SQVTM and CDR2 as ANQGSEA. In DNA, the CDR3 is TGCAGCGTCTCAGTCACCGGGGAGCTGTTTTTT. Its protein product is CSVSVTGELFF.

The chain is built from TRBV30 and TRBJ1-6; 8 bases map to TRBD1. Trimming removed 7 bases from V and 6 bases from J; junction bases left unmatched: 5. Germline assignment: CDR1 GTSNPN and CDR2 SVGIG (reference sequence). This CDR3 spans 13 amino acids. CDR3 sequence reads: CASRDRLNSPLHF. The CDR3, as DNA: TGTGCCTCCCGGGACAGGCTTAATTCACCCCTCCACTTT.

This chain joins TRBV5-1 and TRBJ1-4; D call uncertain. Germline CDR1 and CDR2: SGHRS and YFSETQ. CDR3 length equals 14 residues. Deletions cut 1 base from V and 8 bases from J, with 12 bases between. CDR3 bases: TGCGCCAGCAGCTTGCGGGGTGCCGACGAAAAACTGTTTTTT. This sequence encodes CASSLRGADEKLFF.

The chain uses TRBV7-9 and TRBJ1-1, with D unclear. Germline CDR1 SEHNR, CDR2 FQNEAQ (reference sequence). Between the trimmed V and J ends, which lost 5 bases and 1 base, there was a span of 17 bases. The CDR3 spans 16 residues. For the CDR3, the DNA is TGTGCCAGCAGCCCTTGGTTTTTTGAGGGGAACACTGAAGCTTTCTTT. Amino acids: CASSPWFFEGNTEAFF.

The chain couples TRBV25-1 to TRBJ1-2; tentatively, D is TRBD1 (5 bases). Germline-derived CDR1 and CDR2 are MGHDK and SYGVNS. This CDR3 comprises 14 residues. Deletions cut 4 bases from V and 4 bases from J, with 13 bases between. The CDR3 region is CASSGAGIPYGYTF. The CDR3 bases are TGTGCCAGCAGTGGGGCAGGGATCCCCTATGGCTACACCTTC.

This sequence joins TRBV29-1 and TRBJ2-1, with TRBD2 identical over 8 bases. The J segment lost 3 bases and the V segment lost 6 bases, leaving 13 bases of the junction unmatched. Germline CDR1 and CDR2: SQVTM and ANQGSEA. The CDR3 totals 16 residues. The CDR3 region is CSVGGGRSGGYNEQFF. The CDR3 region has the DNA TGCAGCGTCGGAGGGGGGCGGAGCGGGGGCTACAATGAGCAGTTCTTC.

In this sample, this clone turned up once. V gene TRBV20-1 combines with J gene TRBJ1-2; maybe TRBD1 (6 bases). The CDR3 has 12 amino acids. Germline lookup yields CDR1 DFQATT and CDR2 SNEGSKA (reference sequence). Trimming removed 3 bases at V and 4 bases at J, with 9 bases between. The CDR3 is CSASVQGYGYTF. The CDR3 region has the DNA TGCAGTGCTAGTGTACAGGGCTATGGCTACACCTTC.

The rearrangement uses TRBV30 and TRBJ2-6, with D possibly being TRBD2 (6 bases). With 1 base removed from V and 0 bases from J, the gap between germline ends came to 16 bases. The germline V gene has CDR1 GTSNPN and CDR2 SVGIG (reference sequence). This CDR3 comprises 18 residues. CDR3 region: CAWSDGPGLSSGANVLTF. CDR3 coding DNA: TGTGCCTGGAGTGACGGTCCGGGACTGAGCTCTGGGGCCAACGTCCTGACTTTC.

The chain employs TRBV27 and TRBJ2-7; D may be TRBD2 (6 bases). Germline values: CDR1 MNHEY, CDR2 SMNVEV (reference sequence). With 2 bases removed from V and 6 bases from J, the gap between germline ends came to 14 bases. The CDR3 has 14 residues. CDR3 coding DNA: TGTGCCAGCAGTTTACGGCGGGGCCGGGGCGAGCAGTACTTC. Protein product: CASSLRRGRGEQYF.

V usage is TRBV28 and J usage is TRBJ1-6; 7 bases are a match to TRBD1. CDR1 and CDR2 (germline): MDHEN, SYDVKM. V lost 8 bases to trimming and J lost 7 bases; unmatched junction nucleotides: 11. CDR3 length: 15 amino acids. In nucleotides, the CDR3 is TGTGCCAGCTCTAACGGCGGGGACAGCAATTCACCCCTCCACTTT. Translating it yields CASSNGGDSNSPLHF.

The chain is built from TRBV30 and TRBJ1-3, with D possibly matching TRBD1 (6 bases). In germline, CDR1 is GTSNPN, CDR2 SVGIG (reference sequence). CDR3 length: 14 residues. V was pared by 2 bases and J by 0 bases, with 8 bases between. The CDR3 sequence: CAWSQGSSGNTIYF. CDR3 DNA: TGTGCCTGGAGTCAGGGGAGCTCTGGAAACACCATATATTTT.